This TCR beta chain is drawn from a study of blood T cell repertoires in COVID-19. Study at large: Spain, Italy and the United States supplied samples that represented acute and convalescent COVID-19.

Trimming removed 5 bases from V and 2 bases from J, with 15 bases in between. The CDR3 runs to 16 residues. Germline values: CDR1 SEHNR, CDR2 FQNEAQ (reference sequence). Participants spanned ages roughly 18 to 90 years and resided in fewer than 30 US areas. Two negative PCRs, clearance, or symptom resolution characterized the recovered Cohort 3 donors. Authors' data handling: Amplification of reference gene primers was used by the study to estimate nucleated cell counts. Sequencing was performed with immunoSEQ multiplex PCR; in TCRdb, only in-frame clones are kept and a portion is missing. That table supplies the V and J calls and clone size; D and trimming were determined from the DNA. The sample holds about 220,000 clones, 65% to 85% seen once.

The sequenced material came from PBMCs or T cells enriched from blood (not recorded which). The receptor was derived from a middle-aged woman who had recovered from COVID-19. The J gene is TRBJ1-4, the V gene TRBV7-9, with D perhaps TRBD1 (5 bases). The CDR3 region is CASSPTGWRTNEKLFF. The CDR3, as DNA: TGTGCCAGCAGCCCCACAGGTTGGCGGACTAATGAAAAACTGTTTTTT. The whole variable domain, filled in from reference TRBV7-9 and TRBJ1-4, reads DTGVSQNPRHKITKRGQNVTFRCDPISEHNRLYWYRQTLGQGPEFLTYFQNEAQLEKSRLLSDRFSAERPKGSFSTLEIQRTEQGDSAMYLCASSPTGWRTNEKLFFGSGTQLSVL.